This T cell receptor (beta chain) was sequenced for a study of OX40 agonist ivuxolimab in advanced cancers. Turning to the study itself: Each dose-escalation patient presented with hepatocellular carcinoma, melanoma, renal cell or head and neck cancer. General observations from the study: Expanded clones belonging to CD8+ T cells outnumbered, on average, those of CD4+. The study did not work out the antigen specificity of the expanded peripheral T cells.

On this clone itself: Antigen unknown.

Libraries were prepared by immunoSEQ multiplex PCR; TCRdb keeps only in-frame clonotypes and omits some of them. The profile shows 60,000 to 75,000 clones, 70% to 90% of them singletons. V was cut by 7 bases and J by 8 bases, with 20 bases left in between. This CDR3 has 14 residues. Germline V gives CDR1 LGHNA, CDR2 YNFKEQ. The source was CD4+ or CD8+ T cells sorted from blood, collected in a trial of the OX40 agonist ivuxolimab. The chain couples TRBV4-2 to TRBJ1-2; tentative D call: TRBD1 (5 bases). The sequence was collected from an adult with an advanced solid tumor such as melanoma, head and neck, liver or kidney cancer. CDR3 sequence: CASTIYWGPRGYTF. The CDR3 DNA reads as TGTGCCAGCACGATCTATTGGGGCCCGAGGGGCTACACCTTC.